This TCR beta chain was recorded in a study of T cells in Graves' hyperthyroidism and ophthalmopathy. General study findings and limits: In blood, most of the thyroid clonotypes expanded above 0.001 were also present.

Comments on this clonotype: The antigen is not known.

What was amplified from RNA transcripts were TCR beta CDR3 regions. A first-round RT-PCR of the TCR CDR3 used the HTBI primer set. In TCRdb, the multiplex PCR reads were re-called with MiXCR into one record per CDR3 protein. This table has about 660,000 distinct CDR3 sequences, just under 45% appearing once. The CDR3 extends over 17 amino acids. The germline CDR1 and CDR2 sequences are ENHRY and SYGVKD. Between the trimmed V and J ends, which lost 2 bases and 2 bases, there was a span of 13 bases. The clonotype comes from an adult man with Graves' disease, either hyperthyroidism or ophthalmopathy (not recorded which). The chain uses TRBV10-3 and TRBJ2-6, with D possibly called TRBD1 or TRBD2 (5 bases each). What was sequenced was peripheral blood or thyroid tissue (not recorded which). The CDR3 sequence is CAISEDQGEPGANVLTF. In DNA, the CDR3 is TGTGCCATCAGTGAGGATCAGGGAGAGCCTGGGGCCAACGTCCTGACTTTC.